Listed below are T cell receptor beta chains from one sample, sequenced in a study of early T cells in non-severe SARS-CoV-2 infection. TCRdb passed the 5' RACE reads through MiXCR, listing each CDR3 protein once. The table shows around 26,000 distinct CDR3 sequences, with roughly 4% occurring only once. Material: whole blood. These receptors were collected from an adult who was a healthcare worker with PCR-confirmed SARS-CoV-2 infection or an uninfected control (not recorded which). Both conserved end residues are part of each CDR3. The D gene is left open where the match is weak. Some rows mark clone size as missing; the rest say once, few, many or name a class of expanded clone.

>TRBV3-1|NA|TRBJ1-2|NA
TGTGCCAGCAGCCAAGGTGCTGGAGGGGGTGGAGGCTACACCTTC
CASSQGAGGGGGYTF
>TRBV20-1|NA|TRBJ1-1|few
TGCAGTGCTAGCGAATCTAACGCTGAAGCTTTCTTT
CSASESNAEAFF
>TRBV4-2|NA|TRBJ1-3|NA
TGTGCCAGCAGCCAAGATTCCGTCAGCTCTGGAAACACCATATATTTT
CASSQDSVSSGNTIYF
>TRBV20-1|TRBD2|TRBJ2-1|NA
TGCAGTGCTAGACCCCGACTAGCGGGAGAGGATAATGAGCAGTTCTTC
CSARPRLAGEDNEQFF
>TRBV7-2|TRBD1|TRBJ2-1|many
TGTGCCAGCAGCTTTGGACAGGGGAACTACAATGAGCAGTTCTTC
CASSFGQGNYNEQFF
>TRBV6-6|TRBD1|TRBJ1-3|many
TGTGCCAGCAGTTCCCGGACAGGCCTATCTGGAAACACCATATATTTT
CASSSRTGLSGNTIYF
>TRBV30|NA|TRBJ1-1|medium-sized
TGTGCCTGGAACGTGGGCAACACTGAAGCTTTCTTT
CAWNVGNTEAFF
>TRBV6-1|NA|TRBJ2-6|few
TGTGCCACCGAGGGCCCTGGGGCCAACGTCCTGACTTTC
CATEGPGANVLTF
>TRBV12-3/TRBV12-4|NA|TRBJ1-1|few
TGTGCCAGCAACCGGGATCTCGGCACTGAAGCTTTCTTT
CASNRDLGTEAFF
>TRBV7-9|TRBD1|TRBJ2-7|many
TGTGCCAGCAGTCGGGACAGGGGTTACGAGCAGTACTTC
CASSRDRGYEQYF
>TRBV18|TRBD1|TRBJ2-7|many
TGTGCCAGCTCAGTAACTGACAGGGTCTCCTACGAGCAGTACTTC
CASSVTDRVSYEQYF
>TRBV5-5|NA|TRBJ2-1|many
TGTGCCAGCAGCTTCGGTTTCTACAATGAGCAGTTCTTC
CASSFGFYNEQFF
>TRBV7-2|TRBD1|TRBJ1-1|many
TGTGCCAGCAGCGCTGCCACTACAGGGGGTACTGAAGCTTTCTTT
CASSAATTGGTEAFF
>TRBV6-6|TRBD1|TRBJ1-1|many
TGTGCCAGCAGAACCGGGACAGGGAGAGGGAGGAACACTGAAGCTTTCTTT
CASRTGTGRGRNTEAFF
>TRBV20-1|TRBD1|TRBJ2-5|many
TGCAGTGCTAGTTTGACAGGGGGCTTTTTACCACAAGAGACCCAGTACTTC
CSASLTGGFLPQETQYF
>TRBV7-6|TRBD2|TRBJ2-2|many
TGTGCCAGCAGCGCCTCGGGACTAGCGCGTACCGGGGAGCTGTTTTTT
CASSASGLARTGELFF
>TRBV12-3/TRBV12-4|TRBD2|TRBJ2-7|few
TGTGCCAGCAGCCCCAGGACTAGCGGGCACTACGAGCAGTACTTC
CASSPRTSGHYEQYF